This entry lists 21 T cell receptor beta chains sequenced from one sample in a study of blood T cells in healthy people across ages. Primers used in a second PCR of about 7 to 12 cycles were a sample-barcoded 5' primer and a J-beta primer mix. Each CDR3 protein is one row after TCRdb ran MiXCR on the 5' RACE reads. In the table there are about 1.6 million distinct CDR3 sequences, about 35% of which are singletons. The sample taken for sequencing was blood. These receptor sequences come from a woman aged 30 to 39 in good health.

This clonotype appeared a single time. V gene TRBV15 combines with J gene TRBJ2-7; TRBD2 agrees at 9 bases. J was trimmed by 5 bases and V by 0 bases; bases with no gene match: 17. The CDR3 loop spans 19 amino acids. Germline CDR1 reads LNHNV; CDR2 reads YYDKDF (reference sequence). In DNA form, the CDR3 reads TGTGCCACCAGCAGAGATCCCGGACACGCCGGGACTAGCCGTGACGAGCAGTACTTC. Translating gives CATSRDPGHAGTSRDEQYF.

This chain connects TRBV29-1 to TRBJ2-2, with 8 bases lining up with TRBD2. CDR3 length: 13 residues. In germline, CDR1 is SQVTM, CDR2 ANQGSEA. Trimming at V came to 6 bases and at J to 6 bases, leaving 6 bases not matched to a gene. CDR3 sequence: CSVSREVAGELFF. CDR3 sequence (DNA): TGCAGCGTGTCGCGGGAGGTCGCCGGGGAGCTGTTTTTT.

This clonotype turned up a few times. The chain has TRBV10-3 and TRBJ2-7; 7 nucleotides agree with TRBD1. With V trimmed by 4 bases and J by 4 bases, 10 bases remained unmatched. The CDR3 sequence is 15 residues long. Germline CDR1 and CDR2: ENHRY and SYGVKD. For the CDR3, the DNA is TGTGCCATCAGTGCCCCGGGACAGAATTTATACGAGCAGTACTTC. It yields the protein CAISAPGQNLYEQYF.

Concerning this clonotype: At one end, the junction sequence differs from germline, possibly due to a read error. The rearrangement joins TRBV5-1 to TRBJ2-3; maybe TRBD2 (5 bases). The CDR3 is 15 amino acids. Per the germline V gene, CDR1 is SGHRS and CDR2 is YFSETQ. CDR3: CASSFVAGSTDMQYF. The CDR3 DNA reads as TGCGCCAGCAGCTTTGTGGCGGGTAGCACAGATATGCAGTATTTT.

Points on this clonotype: Given a much more abundant clone one base away, this may be a read error. The rearrangement joins TRBV29-1 to TRBJ2-7; D is ambiguous. The CDR3 runs 13 residues. Germline V gene sequence: CDR1 SQVTM, CDR2 ANQGSEA. V was cut by 4 bases and J by 3 bases, with 13 bases left in between. CDR3 sequence reads: CSVGGDTGYEQYF. In nucleotides, the CDR3 is TGCAGCGTTGGAGGCGACACTGGCTACGAGCAGTACTTC.

This clonotype appeared a few times. A junction boundary mismatches the germline segment, possibly from a read error. J is TRBJ2-5 and V is TRBV24-1; D possibly corresponds to TRBD2 (6 bases). The CDR3 is 15 residues long. The germline CDR1 and CDR2 sequences are KGHDR and SFDVKD. CDR3 sequence: CVTSDGAGTVETQYF. CDR3 nucleotide sequence: TGTGTCACCAGTGATGGCGCAGGGACTGTAGAGACCCAGTACTTC.

In regard to this clonotype: This may be a read error: a much more frequent sequence differs by one nucleotide. The CDR3 is CTRQQETQYF. For the CDR3, the DNA is TGCACGAGGCAGCAAGAGACCCAGTACTTC. The rearrangement uses TRBV20-1 and TRBJ2-5; D remains ambiguous. The germline gives CDR1 DFQATT, CDR2 SNEGSKA (reference sequence). This CDR3 is 10 amino acids long.

This clonotype was seen a few times. The chain is built from TRBV20-1 and TRBJ2-1, with 11 bases fitting TRBD2. Per the germline V gene, CDR1 is DFQATT and CDR2 is SNEGSKA (reference sequence). The CDR3 runs to 14 residues. J was trimmed by 6 bases and V by 3 bases; bases with no gene match: 4. The CDR3 here is CSASWLAGGNEQFF. The CDR3 coding sequence is TGCAGTGCTAGTTGGCTAGCGGGAGGCAATGAGCAGTTCTTC.

The CDR3 coding sequence is TGTGCCAGCAGCCAAGTGTCTAGCGGGGTTAGCACAGATACGCAGTATTTT. Its protein product is CASSQVSSGVSTDTQYF. The genes are TRBV4-2 and TRBJ2-3; 9 nucleotides match TRBD2. The V gene's germline CDR1 is LGHNA and CDR2 YNFKEQ. V lost 1 base, J lost 0 bases, and 5 bases stayed unmatched. The CDR3 has 17 amino acids.

This clonotype came up once. The chain couples TRBV27 to TRBJ1-6; D ambiguous. Germline V lookup: CDR1 MNHEY, CDR2 SMNVEV (reference sequence). The germline V and J ends were trimmed by 5 bases and 9 bases, with 14 bases remaining between them. This CDR3 is built from 14 residues. The CDR3 region is CASSQGARSSPLHF. DNA of the CDR3: TGTGCCAGCAGTCAAGGAGCCAGGAGTTCACCCCTCCACTTT.

This clonotype came up a few times. The chain uses TRBV9 and TRBJ2-3; 8 bases map to TRBD2. V dropped 3 bases and J dropped 3; count of bases not matched to a gene: 9. The CDR3 has 16 residues. Per the germline V gene, CDR1 is SGDLS and CDR2 is YYNGEE. CDR3 in DNA: TGTGCCAGCAGCGCCCCCCGTAGCGGGATTACAGATACGCAGTATTTT. It specifies CASSAPRSGITDTQYF.

This clonotype was found a few times. The chain couples TRBV29-1 to TRBJ1-1; D possibly corresponds to TRBD1 (5 bases). V gave up 6 bases and J gave up 0 bases, with 11 bases separating them. Germline lookup yields CDR1 SQVTM and CDR2 ANQGSEA. The CDR3 runs to 13 residues. The DNA for the CDR3 is TGCAGCGTCGGACACGGGATGAACACTGAAGCTTTCTTT. It translates to CSVGHGMNTEAFF.

The chain employs TRBV28 and TRBJ2-6; D is uncertain. Trimming cost V 7 bases and J 2 bases, with 12 bases left between them. Germline CDR1 and CDR2: MDHEN and SYDVKM. The CDR3 loop spans 15 amino acids. As DNA, the CDR3 is TGTGCCAGCATCAACCTAGGAGCTGGGGCCAACGTCCTGACTTTC. It specifies CASINLGAGANVLTF.

This chain joins TRBV27 and TRBJ2-1; TRBD1 matches 8 bases. The CDR3 totals 14 residues. Trimming took 7 bases from V and 3 from J; bases not matched to a gene: 5. Germline values: CDR1 MNHEY, CDR2 SMNVEV (reference sequence). CDR3 amino acids: CASKLGQGYNEQFF. CDR3 nucleotide sequence: TGTGCCAGCAAATTAGGACAGGGCTACAATGAGCAGTTCTTC.

This chain links TRBV7-2 with TRBJ2-1, with TRBD2 matching 7 bases. Germline V gene sequence: CDR1 SGHTA, CDR2 FQGNSA. CDR3 size: 15 residues. Losses at the gene ends were 1 base for V and 4 bases for J; bases not matched to a gene: 4. The CDR3 DNA follows: TGTGCCAGCAGCTTAGGCGGGAGTAGGTACAATGAGCAGTTCTTC. As protein: CASSLGGSRYNEQFF.

Concerning this clonotype itself: This may stem from a read error, because a much larger clone lies one nucleotide away. This chain joins TRBV15 and TRBJ2-1; unclear D gene. The germline V gene has CDR1 LNHNV and CDR2 YYDKDF (reference sequence). The CDR3 length is 15 residues. The CDR3 is CATSREPPRGNERFF. The CDR3 nucleotides are TGTGCCACCAGCAGAGAGCCCCCCCGAGGCAATGAGCGGTTCTTC.

This chain links TRBV2 with TRBJ2-7; TRBD2 matches 9 bases. Germline V gives CDR1 SNHLY, CDR2 FYNNEI. Trimming took 8 bases from V and 2 from J; bases not matched to a gene: 13. The CDR3 contains 16 residues. The CDR3 nucleotides are TGTGCCAGCCTCTCCGTAGGCGGGGGGGCCACCTACGAGCAGTACTTC. Protein product: CASLSVGGGATYEQYF.

J is TRBJ1-2 and V is TRBV3-1, with 7 positions matching TRBD1. In germline, CDR1 is LGHDT, CDR2 YNNKEL (reference sequence). The CDR3 extends over 15 amino acids. With V trimmed by 1 base and J by 5 bases, 7 bases remained unmatched. CDR3 residues: CASSQAGTVTYGYTF. In nucleotides, the CDR3 is TGTGCCAGCAGCCAAGCGGGGACAGTGACATATGGCTACACCTTC. Full variable domain (rest looked up from reference TRBV3-1 and TRBJ1-2): DTAVSQTPKYLVTQMGNDKSIKCEQNLGHDTMYWYKQDSKKFLKIMFSYNNKELIINETVPNRFSPKSPDKAHLNLHINSLELGDSAVYFCASSQAGTVTYGYTFGSGTRLTVV.

The V call is TRBV7-2, the J call TRBJ2-1; 14 nucleotides agree with TRBD2. CDR1 and CDR2 from the germline V gene are SGHTA and FQGNSA. The CDR3 extends over 16 amino acids. Trimming at V came to 5 bases and at J to 7 bases, leaving 7 bases not matched to a gene. CDR3 in amino acids: CASSHSGTSGRNEQFF. The CDR3 region has the DNA TGTGCCAGCAGCCATTCCGGGACTAGCGGGAGAAATGAGCAGTTCTTC. The variable domain in full, completed from reference TRBV7-2 and TRBJ2-1, reads GAGVSQSPSNKVTEKGKDVELRCDPISGHTALYWYRQSLGQGLEFLIYFQGNSAPDKSGLPSDRFSAERTGGSVSTLTIQRTQQEDSAVYLCASSHSGTSGRNEQFFGPGTRLTVL.

The V gene is TRBV6-1, the J gene TRBJ1-5; TRBD1 might be the D (5 bases). The length of the CDR3 is 13 residues. The germline V gene has CDR1 MNHNS and CDR2 SASEGT. The V and J ends lost 8 bases and 3 bases respectively, with 11 bases between them. The CDR3 nucleotides are TGTGCCAGCGAGGGGAGATTCAATCAGCCCCAGCATTTT. Protein: CASEGRFNQPQHF.

This clonotype came up a few times. The chain couples TRBV7-2 to TRBJ2-3, with D unclear. The germline CDR1 and CDR2 sequences are SGHTA and FQGNSA. The CDR3 runs to 16 residues. Trimming cost V 3 bases and J 1 base, with 14 bases left between them. The CDR3 sequence: CASSLTLTRRTDTQYF. The CDR3 DNA reads TGTGCCAGCAGCTTGACTCTCACCCGACGCACAGATACGCAGTATTTT.